The rows below give T cell receptor beta chains drawn from one sample of a study of PD-L1 blockade in urothelial cancer. Some clones are missing from TCRdb's copy, which holds only in-frame ones; the method was immunoSEQ multiplex PCR. The top ten clones hold approximately 9.2% of a sample with tens of thousands of clones, less than 90% of them seen once. The sample here was PBMCs, taken around atezolizumab (anti-PD-L1) treatment. These receptors came from a woman between 65 and 79 years old with urothelial cancer. CDR3s include the opening cysteine and the closing phenylalanine or tryptophan. D genes are given only for firm matches. The size of a clone is reported for some rows only, either as once, few or many, or as a class for expanded clones.

CDR3nt: TGCAGCTTCGACGGAGGACAGGACTCCTACAATGAGCAGTTCTTC
CDR3aa: CSFDGGQDSYNEQFF
v_gene: TRBV29-1
j_gene: TRBJ2-1
abundance: NA
d_gene: TRBD1

CDR3nt: TGTGCCAGCAGTGACAGACTTCACGAAAAACTGTTTTTT
CDR3aa: CASSDRLHEKLFF
v_gene: TRBV25-1
j_gene: TRBJ1-4
abundance: few
d_gene: NA

CDR3nt: TGTGCCAGCAGTGAAGGGCGGGGCTCTGGGGCCAACGTCCTGACTTTC
CDR3aa: CASSEGRGSGANVLTF
v_gene: TRBV6-1
j_gene: TRBJ2-6
abundance: NA
d_gene: NA

CDR3nt: TGTGCCAGCAGCGTGTCAGGGAAGACTAACTATGGCTACACCTTC
CDR3aa: CASSVSGKTNYGYTF
v_gene: TRBV9
j_gene: TRBJ1-2
abundance: NA
d_gene: NA

CDR3nt: TGCGCCAGCAGCCCGGGACAGGGGATGAGCTCCTATAATTCACCCCTCCACTTT
CDR3aa: CASSPGQGMSSYNSPLHF
v_gene: TRBV4-1
j_gene: TRBJ1-6
abundance: few
d_gene: TRBD1

CDR3nt: TGTGCCTGGAGTGTGGGGGGGCCCGGGGAGACCCAGTACTTC
CDR3aa: CAWSVGGPGETQYF
v_gene: TRBV30
j_gene: TRBJ2-5
abundance: NA
d_gene: NA

CDR3nt: TGTGCCAGCAGCTTAGTGGAGGGGGCGGGTTCCGGGGCCAACGTCCTGACTTTC
CDR3aa: CASSLVEGAGSGANVLTF
v_gene: TRBV7-9
j_gene: TRBJ2-6
abundance: once
d_gene: NA

CDR3nt: TGTGCCAGCAGTTCCCCTACTGGGGCCAACGTCCTGACTTTC
CDR3aa: CASSSPTGANVLTF
v_gene: TRBV27
j_gene: TRBJ2-6
abundance: once
d_gene: NA

CDR3nt: TGTGCCAGCAGCGCTAGCGGGAGCCCCTACGAGCAGTACTTC
CDR3aa: CASSASGSPYEQYF
v_gene: TRBV7-6
j_gene: TRBJ2-7
abundance: once
d_gene: TRBD2

CDR3nt: TGTGCCAGTAGTACGGGACAGAGCTCCTACAATGAGCAGTTCTTC
CDR3aa: CASSTGQSSYNEQFF
v_gene: TRBV19
j_gene: TRBJ2-1
abundance: few
d_gene: TRBD1

CDR3nt: TGTGCCAGTAGTAGGCGGGGCGACTATGGCTACACCTTC
CDR3aa: CASSRRGDYGYTF
v_gene: TRBV19
j_gene: TRBJ1-2
abundance: NA
d_gene: NA

CDR3nt: TGTGCCAGCATCGATTTGGGGGGTGACACCATATATTTT
CDR3aa: CASIDLGGDTIYF
v_gene: TRBV7-9
j_gene: TRBJ1-3
abundance: NA
d_gene: NA

CDR3nt: TGTGCCAGCAGCTTATATGGTAGCGGGAGGGCCGACCAGTACTTC
CDR3aa: CASSLYGSGRADQYF
v_gene: TRBV7-9
j_gene: TRBJ2-7
abundance: once
d_gene: TRBD2

CDR3nt: TGTGCCAGTAGTATTCAGGGCCAACTCCCTTACGAGCAGTACTTC
CDR3aa: CASSIQGQLPYEQYF
v_gene: TRBV19
j_gene: TRBJ2-7
abundance: NA
d_gene: NA

CDR3nt: TGTGCCAGCAGCTACGGACAGGGCTTTTACGAGCAGTACTTC
CDR3aa: CASSYGQGFYEQYF
v_gene: TRBV14
j_gene: TRBJ2-7
abundance: NA
d_gene: TRBD1

CDR3nt: TGTGCCAGCAGCCCAAGGCGGGAGGCCACCTACAATGAGCAGTTCTTC
CDR3aa: CASSPRREATYNEQFF
v_gene: TRBV7-3
j_gene: TRBJ2-1
abundance: NA
d_gene: TRBD2

CDR3nt: TGTGCCAGCAGCGCGTATAGCAATCAGCCCCAGCATTTT
CDR3aa: CASSAYSNQPQHF
v_gene: TRBV9
j_gene: TRBJ1-5
abundance: NA
d_gene: NA

CDR3nt: TGTGCCAGCAGTCCCACCCGGTCGGGGAATACGCAGTATTTT
CDR3aa: CASSPTRSGNTQYF
v_gene: TRBV28
j_gene: TRBJ2-3
abundance: once
d_gene: NA

CDR3nt: TGCGCCAGCAGCCAAGATGGGGCGGGGGCCAACGTCCTGACTTTC
CDR3aa: CASSQDGAGANVLTF
v_gene: TRBV4-1
j_gene: TRBJ2-6
abundance: NA
d_gene: NA

CDR3nt: TGTGCCAGCAGCTTATTAAAGGAGGGGCTCTACGAGCAGTACTTC
CDR3aa: CASSLLKEGLYEQYF
v_gene: TRBV7-9
j_gene: TRBJ2-7
abundance: NA
d_gene: NA

CDR3nt: TGCGCCAGCAGCCAACTTCCTAATGAAAAACTGTTTTTT
CDR3aa: CASSQLPNEKLFF
v_gene: TRBV4-1
j_gene: TRBJ1-4
abundance: NA
d_gene: NA

CDR3nt: TGTGCCAGCCGACTAGCGGGGGTGTTCACCGGGGAGCTGTTTTTT
CDR3aa: CASRLAGVFTGELFF
v_gene: TRBV19
j_gene: TRBJ2-2
abundance: few
d_gene: TRBD2

CDR3nt: TGTGCCATCAGTGAGTCGATTCCGGAGGACTATGGCTACACCTTC
CDR3aa: CAISESIPEDYGYTF
v_gene: TRBV10-3
j_gene: TRBJ1-2
abundance: once
d_gene: NA

CDR3nt: TGTGCCAGCAGCCCCGGACAGGGGGCCTGGGCTAATGAAAAACTGTTTTTT
CDR3aa: CASSPGQGAWANEKLFF
v_gene: TRBV5-8
j_gene: TRBJ1-4
abundance: NA
d_gene: TRBD1

CDR3nt: TGTGCCAGTAGCCCCCGGACAGAGTATCAGCCCCAGCATTTT
CDR3aa: CASSPRTEYQPQHF
v_gene: TRBV19
j_gene: TRBJ1-5
abundance: NA
d_gene: NA

CDR3nt: TGTGCCAGCAGCCGTCATCCGGGACAACGTTCTAACTATGGCTACACCTTC
CDR3aa: CASSRHPGQRSNYGYTF
v_gene: TRBV28
j_gene: TRBJ1-2
abundance: NA
d_gene: NA

CDR3nt: TGTGCCAGCAGCCGATCTACAGGGGAGAAGTATGGCTACACCTTC
CDR3aa: CASSRSTGEKYGYTF
v_gene: TRBV7-9
j_gene: TRBJ1-2
abundance: NA
d_gene: TRBD1

CDR3nt: TGCGCCAGCAGCCAATTTGGGGAGGGTGGCTCCTACGAGCAGTACTTC
CDR3aa: CASSQFGEGGSYEQYF
v_gene: TRBV4-1
j_gene: TRBJ2-7
abundance: NA
d_gene: TRBD2

CDR3nt: TGTGCCAGCAGTGGTGGGCGGAGGCACGCGAACACTGAAGCTTTCTTT
CDR3aa: CASSGGRRHANTEAFF
v_gene: TRBV2
j_gene: TRBJ1-1
abundance: NA
d_gene: NA

CDR3nt: TGTGCCAGCAGCCTAGCGGGGGGTAGGAGACGCAATGAGCAGTTCTTC
CDR3aa: CASSLAGGRRRNEQFF
v_gene: TRBV7-8
j_gene: TRBJ2-1
abundance: NA
d_gene: TRBD2

CDR3nt: TGTGCCAGCAGCTTAGCCGGACTAGCGGGGGCAAATGAGCAGTTCTTC
CDR3aa: CASSLAGLAGANEQFF
v_gene: TRBV7-7
j_gene: TRBJ2-1
abundance: NA
d_gene: TRBD2

CDR3nt: TGCGCCAGCAGCCAAGATCCAGGGGGGAACTACGAGCAGTACTTC
CDR3aa: CASSQDPGGNYEQYF
v_gene: TRBV4-1
j_gene: TRBJ2-7
abundance: NA
d_gene: NA

CDR3nt: TGTGCCAGTAGGCAGGGTGCAGGGGCGGCCGGGGAGCTGTTTTTT
CDR3aa: CASRQGAGAAGELFF
v_gene: TRBV19
j_gene: TRBJ2-2
abundance: NA
d_gene: NA

CDR3nt: TGCGCCAGCACCCTTTCCGGGACAGGGAACACTGAAGCTTTCTTT
CDR3aa: CASTLSGTGNTEAFF
v_gene: TRBV5-1
j_gene: TRBJ1-1
abundance: NA
d_gene: TRBD1

CDR3nt: TGTGCCAGCAGCAACTACCGGGACTACCTCCTATACGAGCAGTACTTC
CDR3aa: CASSNYRDYLLYEQYF
v_gene: TRBV5-6
j_gene: TRBJ2-7
abundance: NA
d_gene: TRBD2

CDR3nt: TGCGCCAGCAGCCCGAGACTAGCACGCTCCCTCATGGCGGAGCTGTTTTTT
CDR3aa: CASSPRLARSLMAELFF
v_gene: TRBV5-1
j_gene: TRBJ2-2
abundance: once
d_gene: TRBD2

CDR3nt: TGTGCCAGTAGTATCCCTCAGGGGGCGCGAGATACGCAGTATTTT
CDR3aa: CASSIPQGARDTQYF
v_gene: TRBV19
j_gene: TRBJ2-3
abundance: NA
d_gene: TRBD1

CDR3nt: TGTGCCAGCAGTGACCGGGGACAGGGCGAAGATACGCAGTATTTT
CDR3aa: CASSDRGQGEDTQYF
v_gene: TRBV6-4
j_gene: TRBJ2-3
abundance: few
d_gene: TRBD1

CDR3nt: TGCGCCAGCAGCCCGACAGGGCCCACCGGGGAGCTGTTTTTT
CDR3aa: CASSPTGPTGELFF
v_gene: TRBV5-1
j_gene: TRBJ2-2
abundance: NA
d_gene: TRBD1

CDR3nt: TGTGCCAGCAGTGAAGCCGCGGCGGGGGAGCAGTTCTTC
CDR3aa: CASSEAAAGEQFF
v_gene: TRBV6-1
j_gene: TRBJ2-1
abundance: NA
d_gene: NA

CDR3nt: TGTGCCAGCAGCTTAACGCCAGGGACTGAAGCTTTCTTT
CDR3aa: CASSLTPGTEAFF
v_gene: TRBV7-3
j_gene: TRBJ1-1
abundance: NA
d_gene: NA